The 18 T cell receptor beta chains below come from one sample, sequenced in a study of OX40 agonist ivuxolimab in advanced cancers. The repertoire was sequenced with immunoSEQ multiplex PCR; TCRdb's copy has only in-frame clones and lacks some. The sample shows approximately 71,000 clones, 84% of them seen only once. Source: CD4+ or CD8+ T cells sorted from blood, taken in a trial of the OX40 agonist ivuxolimab. The origin of the receptors is an adult with an advanced solid tumor such as melanoma, head and neck, liver or kidney cancer.

This clone was seen more than once but under ten times. V is TRBV4-1 and J is TRBJ2-7, with 9 bases lining up with TRBD2. The CDR3 runs to 17 residues. CDR1 MGHRA and CDR2 YSYEKL come from the germline V gene. After removal of 1 base from V and 7 bases from J, the junction contained 14 bases not matched to a gene. This chain's CDR3 is CASSQGREVAGEGEQYF. DNA for the CDR3: TGCGCCAGCAGCCAAGGTCGAGAGGTAGCGGGAGAGGGGGAGCAGTACTTC.

This clone was seen only a few times. This sequence joins TRBV5-1 and TRBJ2-1; no definite D call. V dropped 2 bases and J dropped 2 bases, with 8 bases sitting between them. Germline V CDR1 and CDR2: SGHRS, YFSETQ. The CDR3 is 14 residues long. The CDR3, as DNA: TGCGCCAGCAGCTTAAGGGATACCTACAATGAGCAGTTCTTC. This encodes CASSLRDTYNEQFF.

This clone was observed once. CDR3: CASSGWDSGANVLTF. CDR3 DNA: TGCGCCAGCAGCGGGTGGGACTCTGGGGCCAACGTCCTGACTTTC. This chain joins TRBV5-1 and TRBJ2-6, with D uncertain. The CDR3 consists of 15 residues. Trimming left V 4 bases short and J 0 bases short, with 8 bases between. The germline CDR1 and CDR2 sequences are SGHRS and YFSETQ.

This chain uses TRBV2 with TRBJ2-5; a possible D gene is TRBD2 (5 bases). The V gene lost 7 bases and the J gene lost 4 bases, with 19 bases spanning the gap. Germline V gene lookup returns CDR1 SNHLY and CDR2 FYNNEI. The CDR3 sequence is 15 residues long. The CDR3 region is CASTAVRGIGETQYF. CDR3 in DNA: TGTGCCAGCACTGCAGTTAGAGGGATCGGAGAGACCCAGTACTTC.

The chain links TRBV6-5 to TRBJ1-2, with 11 bases fitting TRBD1. Unmatched junction bases numbered 7, after V lost 6 bases and J lost 4 bases. Germline V CDR1 and CDR2: MNHEY, SVGAGI. CDR3 length: 15 amino acids. The CDR3 DNA reads TGTGCCAGCAGCCAAACCGGGACAGGGGGCTATGGCTACACCTTC. It translates to CASSQTGTGGYGYTF.

The chain uses TRBV6-5 and TRBJ1-1; no definite D call. The V gene's germline CDR1 is MNHEY and CDR2 SVGAGI. This CDR3 region has 13 residues. Trimming left V 2 bases short and J 8 bases short, with 12 bases between. DNA of the CDR3: TGTGCCAGCAGTTACCCTGGTGCCGTAGAAGCTTTCTTT. It is translated as CASSYPGAVEAFF.

The J gene is TRBJ1-1, the V gene TRBV7-9; possible D gene TRBD1, 5 bases. The germline V gene has CDR1 SEHNR and CDR2 FQNEAQ (reference sequence). Trimming removed 5 bases from V and 0 bases from J, with 16 bases in between. The CDR3 consists of 16 residues. The CDR3 loop is CASSESSGLMNTEAFF. CDR3 DNA sequence: TGTGCCAGCAGCGAGAGTTCGGGACTGATGAACACTGAAGCTTTCTTT.

The chain has TRBV5-6 and TRBJ2-3; a weak D match, TRBD2 (5 bases). The germline V gene encodes CDR1 SGHDT and CDR2 YYEEEE. CDR3 length: 13 residues. The germline V and J ends were trimmed by 5 bases and 1 base, with 8 bases remaining between them. This CDR3 reads CASRAGGTDTQYF. The CDR3 DNA sequence: TGTGCCAGCAGGGCCGGGGGCACAGATACGCAGTATTTT.

The gene calls are TRBV7-2 and TRBJ1-4; D is ambiguous. V gave up 5 bases and J gave up 8 bases, with 15 bases separating them. The CDR3 spans 14 residues. The germline gives CDR1 SGHTA, CDR2 FQGNSA. The DNA of the CDR3 is TGTGCCAGCAGCCGGTCCGGGGTAGGAGAAAAACTGTTTTTT. As protein: CASSRSGVGEKLFF.

In this sample, this clone turned up a few times. V usage is TRBV7-8 and J usage is TRBJ2-1; 7 positions match TRBD2. CDR3 length equals 14 residues. Germline-derived CDR1 and CDR2 are SGHVS and FQNEAQ. The trim removed 5 bases at V and 9 bases at J, leaving 10 bases unmatched. CDR3 sequence (DNA): TGTGCCAGCAGCGTCGGCGGGACTAAAGCTGAGCAGTTCTTC. It specifies CASSVGGTKAEQFF.

The chain links TRBV4-2 to TRBJ1-3; D not resolved. Trimming took off 4 bases at V and 0 bases at J, with 13 bases between the two ends. The CDR3 is 16 residues long. The V gene's germline CDR1 is LGHNA and CDR2 YNFKEQ. CDR3 DNA: TGTGCCAGCAGCCCCTCCGGGGTGAGCTCTGGAAACACCATATATTTT. As protein: CASSPSGVSSGNTIYF.

J is TRBJ1-5 and V is TRBV6-6; 10 positions agree with TRBD1. The length of the CDR3 is 16 residues. Germline lookup yields CDR1 MNHNY and CDR2 SVGAGI (reference sequence). V was pared by 6 bases and J by 1 base, with 6 bases of the junction left unmatched. DNA of the CDR3: TGTGCCAGCAGCCCCAGACAGGGGGCGAGCAATCAGCCCCAGCATTTT. Translating it yields CASSPRQGASNQPQHF.

J is TRBJ1-1 and V is TRBV7-9, with TRBD1 matching 8 bases. This CDR3 region has 17 residues. The germline V gene encodes CDR1 SEHNR and CDR2 FQNEAQ (reference sequence). After removal of 3 bases from V and 3 bases from J, the junction contained 12 bases not matched to a gene. The CDR3 here is CASSFARPGGQHTEAFF. The CDR3 region has the DNA TGTGCCAGCAGCTTCGCCAGGCCAGGGGGCCAACACACTGAAGCTTTCTTT.

A remark on this clone: The same CDR3 arises from other DNA sequences in this sample as well. The rearrangement joins TRBV30 to TRBJ2-3, with D possibly matching TRBD1 (5 bases). V was clipped by 4 bases and J by 6 bases, with 17 bases between them. CDR3 length equals 14 residues. CDR1 is GTSNPN, CDR2 SVGIG, per germline (reference sequence). The CDR3 DNA follows: TGTGCCTGGACAGATCAGGGAAACACCGATACGCAGTATTTT. Translation gives CAWTDQGNTDTQYF.

The chain employs TRBV6-6 and TRBJ2-7, with D possibly matching TRBD2 (5 bases). The CDR3 consists of 14 residues. The germline CDR1 and CDR2 sequences are MNHNY and SVGAGI (reference sequence). Trimming cost V 2 bases and J 5 bases, with 13 bases left between them. CDR3 sequence reads: CASSYETGSDEQYF. CDR3 DNA: TGTGCCAGCAGTTACGAAACGGGATCGGACGAGCAGTACTTC.

The gene calls are TRBV11-2 and TRBJ1-1, with D hard to call. V was shortened by 6 bases and J by 10 bases, with 9 bases between the two germline ends. Germline V gene sequence: CDR1 SGHAT, CDR2 FQNNGV. This CDR3 has 10 residues. The CDR3 DNA reads as TGTGCCAGCAGTTGGTTCGGAGCTTTCTTT. Its translation is CASSWFGAFF.

V and J are TRBV11-2 and TRBJ2-1; 10 bases match TRBD2. Germline CDR1 is SGHAT and CDR2 is FQNNGV. The CDR3 is 17 amino acids. The V segment lost 5 bases and the J segment 7 bases; nucleotides outside the gene matches: 14. DNA for the CDR3: TGTGCCAGCAGCCTCGTCGGCAGCGGGAGGGCCAAAAATGAGCAGTTCTTC. As protein: CASSLVGSGRAKNEQFF.

The CDR3 protein is CASSKGHRGGQETQYF. DNA of the CDR3: TGTGCCAGCAGCAAAGGTCACAGGGGGGGCCAAGAGACCCAGTACTTC. The V gene is TRBV21-1, the J gene TRBJ2-5; whether TRBD1, the table's D call, matches the DNA was not checked. TRBV21-1 is flagged as a pseudogene. The CDR3 extends over 16 amino acids.